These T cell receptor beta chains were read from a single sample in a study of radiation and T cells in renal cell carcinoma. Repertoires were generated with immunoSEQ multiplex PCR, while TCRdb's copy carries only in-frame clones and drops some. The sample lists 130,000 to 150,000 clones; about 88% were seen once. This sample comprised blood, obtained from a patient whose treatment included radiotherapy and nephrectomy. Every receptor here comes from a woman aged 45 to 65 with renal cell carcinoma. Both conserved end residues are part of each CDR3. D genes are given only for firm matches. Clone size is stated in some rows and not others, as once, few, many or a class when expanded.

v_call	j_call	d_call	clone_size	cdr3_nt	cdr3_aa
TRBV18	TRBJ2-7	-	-	TGTGCCAGCTCACCAGGGCAGACCTACGAGCAGTACTTC	CASSPGQTYEQYF
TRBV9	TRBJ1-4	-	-	TGTGCCAGCAGCGCGCCCTTGGACCCAGACGGTGAAAAACTGTTTTTT	CASSAPLDPDGEKLFF
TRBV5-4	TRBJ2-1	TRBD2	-	TGTGCCAGCAGCTCGGGACTAGCGGAGGCAGAGCAGTTCTTC	CASSSGLAEAEQFF
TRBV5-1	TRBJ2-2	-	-	TGCGCCAGCACCTCCCCGACTGGCGGGGAGCTGTTTTTT	CASTSPTGGELFF
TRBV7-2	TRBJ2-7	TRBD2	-	TGTGCCAGCAGCGCGACTAGCGGGAGCTACGAGCAGTACTTC	CASSATSGSYEQYF
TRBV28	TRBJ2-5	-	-	TGTGCCAGCAGTTTATCTGGCAGGTTTGAGACCCAGTACTTC	CASSLSGRFETQYF
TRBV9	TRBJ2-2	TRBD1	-	TGTGCCAGCAGCGGATGGGACAGGCGGACCGGGGAGCTGTTTTTT	CASSGWDRRTGELFF
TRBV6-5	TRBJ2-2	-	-	TGTGCCAGCAGTTCAACCTTTTCAGGGAGAGGGGAGCTGTTTTTT	CASSSTFSGRGELFF
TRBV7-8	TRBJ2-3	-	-	TGTGCCAGCAGGGGAGCTAGCACAGATACGCAGTATTTT	CASRGASTDTQYF
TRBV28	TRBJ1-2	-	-	TGTGCCAGCAGTTTCGTCCGGACAACTAACTATGGCTACACCTTC	CASSFVRTTNYGYTF
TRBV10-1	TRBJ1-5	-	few	TGCGCCAGCAGTGCGGGGAGTAGGCCCCAGCATTTT	CASSAGSRPQHF
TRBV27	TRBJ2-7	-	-	TGTGCCAGCCGTGACGGAGCGGGTTCCTACGAGCAGTACTTC	CASRDGAGSYEQYF
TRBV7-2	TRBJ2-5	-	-	TGTGCCAGCAGCTTAGTAGGAGAAGAGACCCAGTACTTC	CASSLVGEETQYF
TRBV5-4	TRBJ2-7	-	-	TGTGCCAGCAGCTACTCCTACGAGCAGTACTTC	CASSYSYEQYF
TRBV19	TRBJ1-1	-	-	TGTGCCAGTAGTTCGCAGGCCATCATGAACACTGAAGCTTTCTTT	CASSSQAIMNTEAFF
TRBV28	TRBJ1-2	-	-	TGTGCCAGCAGTTTTACGGGGGGCTATGGCTACACCTTC	CASSFTGGYGYTF
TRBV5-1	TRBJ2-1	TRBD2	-	TGCGCCAGCAGCGGAGTAACTAGCGGGAGCGGCAATGAGCAGTTCTTC	CASSGVTSGSGNEQFF
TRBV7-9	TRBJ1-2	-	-	TGTGCCAGCAGCTTAGAAATTCTAGCTAACTATGGCTACACCTTC	CASSLEILANYGYTF
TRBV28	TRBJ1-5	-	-	TGTGCCAGCAGGGGGCCTGGTCAGCCCCAGCATTTT	CASRGPGQPQHF
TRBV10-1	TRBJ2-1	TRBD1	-	TGCGCCAGCAGTTTGGACAGGAGCTATGAGCAGTTCTTC	CASSLDRSYEQFF
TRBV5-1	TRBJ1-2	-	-	TGCGCCAGCAGCTTGGCCAAGGATCGGGCGAACTATGGCTACACCTTC	CASSLAKDRANYGYTF
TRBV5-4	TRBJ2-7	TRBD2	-	TGTGCCAGCAGCGGGGCTCCTAGCGGGGGGACCTACGAGCAGTACTTC	CASSGAPSGGTYEQYF
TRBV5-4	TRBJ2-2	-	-	TGTGCCAGCAGCCGTGGAGGGGGAGCGAACACCGGGGAGCTGTTTTTT	CASSRGGGANTGELFF
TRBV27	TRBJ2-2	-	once	TGTGCCAGCAGTTTGGGAAGTTTCGGGGAGCTGTTTTTT	CASSLGSFGELFF
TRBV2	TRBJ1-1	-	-	TGTGCCAGCAGTGAATGGGCAGGTGGGGCTGAAGCTTTCTTT	CASSEWAGGAEAFF
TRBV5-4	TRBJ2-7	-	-	TGTGCCAGCAGCCCAGATCGACAGGACTCCTACGAGCAGTACTTC	CASSPDRQDSYEQYF
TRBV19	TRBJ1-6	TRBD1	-	TGTGCCAGTAGTCCCCTTGGGACAGGGCACTCACCCCTCCACTTT	CASSPLGTGHSPLHF
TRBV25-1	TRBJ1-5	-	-	TGTGCCAGCAGTGGAAAGGGCGCGGATGTTCGTTCCCAGCATTTT	CASSGKGADVRSQHF
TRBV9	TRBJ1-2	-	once	TGTGCCAGCAGCCGTAGGGAAGACAGGATCCACAACTATGGCTACACCTTC	CASSRREDRIHNYGYTF
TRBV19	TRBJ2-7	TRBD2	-	TGTGCCAGTAGTATAGTATTGACTAGCGGGAACCACGAGCAGTACTTC	CASSIVLTSGNHEQYF
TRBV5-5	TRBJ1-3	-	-	TGTGCCAGCAGCTTGGCTTCCAGTCGGATATCTGGAAACACCATATATTTT	CASSLASSRISGNTIYF
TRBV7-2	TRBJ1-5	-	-	TGTGCCAGCAGCTTAGATATTGGGGGTAGCAATCAGCCCCAGCATTTT	CASSLDIGGSNQPQHF
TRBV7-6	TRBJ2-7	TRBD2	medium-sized	TGTGCCAGCAGCCTAACGACTAGCGGGAGTTACGAGCAGTACTTC	CASSLTTSGSYEQYF
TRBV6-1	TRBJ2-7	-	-	TGTGCCAGCAGTGAAGCGCTTCACAGCTCCTACGAGCAGTACTTC	CASSEALHSSYEQYF
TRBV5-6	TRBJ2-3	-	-	TGTGCCAGCAGCTTGGGACGCACAGATACGCAGTATTTT	CASSLGRTDTQYF
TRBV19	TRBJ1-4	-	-	TGTGCCAGTAGTCCGGGACACCTGAGGACTAATGAAAAACTGTTTTTT	CASSPGHLRTNEKLFF
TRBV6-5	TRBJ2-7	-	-	TGTGCCAGCAGTTACTCGAATGCAGGGAGGTACGAGCAGTACTTC	CASSYSNAGRYEQYF
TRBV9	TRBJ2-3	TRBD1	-	TGTGCCAGCAGCGCAACGGGACAGGGGCGAACAGATACGCAGTATTTT	CASSATGQGRTDTQYF
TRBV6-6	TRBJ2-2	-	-	TGTGCCAGCAGTTGGGGGACATCTTCCGTCGGGGAGCTGTTTTTT	CASSWGTSSVGELFF
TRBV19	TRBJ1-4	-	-	TGTGCCAGTAGATTGATCCGGACGGGGACTAATGAAAAACTGTTTTTT	CASRLIRTGTNEKLFF
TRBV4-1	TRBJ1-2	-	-	TGCGCCAGCAGCCAAGTACCAGGGTTGGAAGGTGGCTACACCTTC	CASSQVPGLEGGYTF
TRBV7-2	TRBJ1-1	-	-	TGTGCCAGCAGCCTCCGGCGAGTAGGAGAGAACACTGAAGCTTTCTTT	CASSLRRVGENTEAFF
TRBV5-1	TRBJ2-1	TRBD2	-	TGCGCCAGCAGCTCCGAGCCTAGCGGGGGCCGGGGGGAGCAGTTCTTC	CASSSEPSGGRGEQFF
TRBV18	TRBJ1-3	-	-	TGTGCCAGCTCACCACCAGGGCTGCTGGGAAACACCATATATTTT	CASSPPGLLGNTIYF
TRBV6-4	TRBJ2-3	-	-	TGTGCCAGCAGCCCATTGCCCACAGATACGCAGTATTTT	CASSPLPTDTQYF
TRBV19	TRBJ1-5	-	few	TGTGCCAGTAACAAGGGAGCCCAGCCCCAGCATTTT	CASNKGAQPQHF
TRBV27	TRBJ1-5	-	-	TGTGCCAGCAGGGGTCTCCCATCCGACAATCAGCCCCAGCATTTT	CASRGLPSDNQPQHF